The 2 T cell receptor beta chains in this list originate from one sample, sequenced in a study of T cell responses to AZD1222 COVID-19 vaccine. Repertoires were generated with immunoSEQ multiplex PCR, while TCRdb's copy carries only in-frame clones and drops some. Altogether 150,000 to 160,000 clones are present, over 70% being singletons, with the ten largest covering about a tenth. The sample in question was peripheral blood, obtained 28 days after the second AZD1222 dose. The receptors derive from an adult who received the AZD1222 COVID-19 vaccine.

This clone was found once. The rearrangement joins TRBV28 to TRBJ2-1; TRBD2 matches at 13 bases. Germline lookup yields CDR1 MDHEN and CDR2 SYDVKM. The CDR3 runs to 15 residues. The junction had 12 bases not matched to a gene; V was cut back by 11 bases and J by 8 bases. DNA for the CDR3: TGTGCCGCGGGAAGATGGACTAGCGGGAGTGATGAGCAGTTCTTC. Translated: CAAGRWTSGSDEQFF.

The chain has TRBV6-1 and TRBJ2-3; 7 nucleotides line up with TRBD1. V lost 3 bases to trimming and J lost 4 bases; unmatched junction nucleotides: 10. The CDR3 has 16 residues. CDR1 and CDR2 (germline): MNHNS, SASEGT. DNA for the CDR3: TGTGCCAGCAGTGAGGGGACAGTCCCGCGGGCAGATACGCAGTATTTT. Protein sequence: CASSEGTVPRADTQYF.